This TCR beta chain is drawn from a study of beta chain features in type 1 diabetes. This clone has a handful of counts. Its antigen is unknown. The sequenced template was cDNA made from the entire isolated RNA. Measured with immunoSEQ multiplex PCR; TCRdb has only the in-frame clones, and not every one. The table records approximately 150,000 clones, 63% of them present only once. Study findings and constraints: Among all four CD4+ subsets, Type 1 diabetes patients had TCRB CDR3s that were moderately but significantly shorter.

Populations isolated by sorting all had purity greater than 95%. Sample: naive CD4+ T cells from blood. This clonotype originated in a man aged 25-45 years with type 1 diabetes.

The CDR3 is CASSFGAGNQPQHF. In DNA form, the CDR3 reads TGTGCCAGCAGCTTTGGGGCAGGGAATCAGCCCCAGCATTTT. The chain joins TRBV13 to TRBJ1-5; TRBD1 is a possible D gene (5 bases). CDR1 is PRHDT and CDR2 is FYEKMQ in the germline V gene (reference sequence). Trimming took off 3 bases at V and 4 bases at J, with 10 bases between the two ends. The CDR3 has 14 residues.